This paragraph covers one T cell receptor beta chain sequence. The source of the sample is a study of technical replicates of blood from several donors. Trimming stripped 2 bases from V and 4 bases from J, with 9 bases between. This CDR3 is 13 amino acids long. CDR1 and CDR2 (germline): MNHEY, SVGAGI. Clones were sequenced by immunoSEQ multiplex PCR, and TCRdb holds only the in-frame ones, with some missing. The repertoire holds some 80,000 clones, with 97% as singletons. The chain employs TRBV6-5 and TRBJ2-7; tentative D call: TRBD1 (6 bases). The sequenced sample was T cells isolated from PBMCs. The TCR was taken from a human donor in good health. The chain's CDR3 is CASSYHRAYEQYF. Here the CDR3 DNA reads TGTGCCAGCAGTTACCACAGGGCATACGAGCAGTACTTC.